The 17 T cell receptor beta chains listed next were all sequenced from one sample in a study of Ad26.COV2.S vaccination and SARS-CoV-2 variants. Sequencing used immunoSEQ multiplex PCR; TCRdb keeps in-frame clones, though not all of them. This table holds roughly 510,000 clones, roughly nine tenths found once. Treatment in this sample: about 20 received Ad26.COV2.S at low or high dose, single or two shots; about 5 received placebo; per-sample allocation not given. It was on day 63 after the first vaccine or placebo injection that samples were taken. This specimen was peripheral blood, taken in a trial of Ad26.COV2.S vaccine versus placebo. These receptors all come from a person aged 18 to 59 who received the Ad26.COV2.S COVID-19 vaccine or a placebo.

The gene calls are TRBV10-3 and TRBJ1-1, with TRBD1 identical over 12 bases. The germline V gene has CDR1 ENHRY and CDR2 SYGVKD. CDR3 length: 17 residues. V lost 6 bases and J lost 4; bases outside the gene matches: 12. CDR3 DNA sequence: TGTGCCATCAGGGGACAGGGGGCCGGTGGCAGGCCCACTGAAGCTTTCTTT. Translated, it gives CAIRGQGAGGRPTEAFF.

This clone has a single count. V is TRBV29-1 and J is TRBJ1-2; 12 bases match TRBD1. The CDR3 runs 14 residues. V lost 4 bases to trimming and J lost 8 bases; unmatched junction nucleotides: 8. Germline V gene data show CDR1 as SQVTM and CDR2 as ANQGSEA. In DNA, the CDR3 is TGCAGCGTTGCGGGGGGACAGGGGGCGCGAGGCTACACCTTC. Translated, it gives CSVAGGQGARGYTF.

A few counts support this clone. The CDR3 DNA reads as TGTGCCAGCTCACCACAGTACGGGGTCTATGGCTACACCTTC. Residues: CASSPQYGVYGYTF. The chain links TRBV18 to TRBJ1-2, with no clear D. This CDR3 has 14 residues. Germline V gene data show CDR1 as KGHSH and CDR2 as LQKENI. Deletions cut 1 base from V and 4 bases from J, with 10 bases between. Combining the CDR3 with reference TRBV18 and TRBJ1-2 gives the whole variable domain NAGVMQNPRHLVRRRGQEARLRCSPMKGHSHVYWYRQLPEEGLKFMVYLQKENIIDESGMPKERFSAEFPKEGPSILRIQQVVRGDSAAYFCASSPQYGVYGYTFGSGTRLTVV.

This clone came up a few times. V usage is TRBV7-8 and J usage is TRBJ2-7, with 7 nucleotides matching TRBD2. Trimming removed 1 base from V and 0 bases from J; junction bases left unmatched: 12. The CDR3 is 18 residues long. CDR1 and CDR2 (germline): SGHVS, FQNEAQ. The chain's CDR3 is CASSLVSSLAASSYEQYF. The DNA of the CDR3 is TGTGCCAGCAGCTTAGTTTCGTCCCTAGCGGCAAGCTCCTACGAGCAGTACTTC.

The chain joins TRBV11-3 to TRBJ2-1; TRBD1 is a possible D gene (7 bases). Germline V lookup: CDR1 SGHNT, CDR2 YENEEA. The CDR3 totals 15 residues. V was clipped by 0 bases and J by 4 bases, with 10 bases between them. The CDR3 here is CASSLEQGRYNEQFF. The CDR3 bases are TGTGCCAGCAGCTTAGAACAGGGGAGGTACAATGAGCAGTTCTTC.

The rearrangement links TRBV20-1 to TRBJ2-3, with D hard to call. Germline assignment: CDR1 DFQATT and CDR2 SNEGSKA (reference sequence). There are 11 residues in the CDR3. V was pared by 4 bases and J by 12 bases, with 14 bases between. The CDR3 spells CSANGRVAQYF. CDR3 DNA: TGCAGTGCTAATGGAAGAGTAGCACAGTATTTT.

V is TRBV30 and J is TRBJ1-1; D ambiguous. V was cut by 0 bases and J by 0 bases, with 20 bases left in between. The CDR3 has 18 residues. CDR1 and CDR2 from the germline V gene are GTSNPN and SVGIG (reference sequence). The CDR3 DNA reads TGTGCCTGGAGTGTAGTAGATTGGGCAGGCCAAATGAACACTGAAGCTTTCTTT. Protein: CAWSVVDWAGQMNTEAFF. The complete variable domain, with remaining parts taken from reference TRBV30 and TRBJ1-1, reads SQTIHQWPATLVQPVGSPLSLECTVEGTSNPNLYWYRQAAGRGLQLLFYSVGIGQISSEVPQNLSASRPQDRQFILSSKKLLLSDSGFYLCAWSVVDWAGQMNTEAFFGQGTRLTVV.

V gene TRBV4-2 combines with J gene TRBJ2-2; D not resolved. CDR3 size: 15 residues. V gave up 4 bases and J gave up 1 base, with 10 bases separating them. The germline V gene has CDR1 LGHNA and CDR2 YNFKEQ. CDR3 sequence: CASSPRTGNTGELFF. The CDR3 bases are TGTGCCAGCAGCCCCCGGACCGGGAACACCGGGGAGCTGTTTTTT.

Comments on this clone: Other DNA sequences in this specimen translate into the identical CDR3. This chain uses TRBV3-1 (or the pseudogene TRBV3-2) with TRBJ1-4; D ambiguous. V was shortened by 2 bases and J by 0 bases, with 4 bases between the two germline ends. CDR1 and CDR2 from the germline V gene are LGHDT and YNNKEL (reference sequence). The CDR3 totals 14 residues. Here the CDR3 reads CASSQRTTNEKLFF. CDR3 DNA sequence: TGTGCCAGCAGCCAACGGACAACTAATGAAAAACTGTTTTTT.

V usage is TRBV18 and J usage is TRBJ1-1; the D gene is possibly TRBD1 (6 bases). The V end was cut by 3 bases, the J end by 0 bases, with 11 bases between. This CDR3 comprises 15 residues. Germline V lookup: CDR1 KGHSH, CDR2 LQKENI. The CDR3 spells CASSPKGHLNTEAFF. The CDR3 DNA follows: TGTGCCAGCTCACCGAAGGGACACCTGAACACTGAAGCTTTCTTT.

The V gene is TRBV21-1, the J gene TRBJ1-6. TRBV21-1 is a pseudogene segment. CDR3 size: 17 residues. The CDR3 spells CASSLYTGQGENSPLHF. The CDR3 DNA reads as TGTGCCAGCAGTCTTTACACGGGGCAGGGTGAGAATTCACCCCTCCACTTT.

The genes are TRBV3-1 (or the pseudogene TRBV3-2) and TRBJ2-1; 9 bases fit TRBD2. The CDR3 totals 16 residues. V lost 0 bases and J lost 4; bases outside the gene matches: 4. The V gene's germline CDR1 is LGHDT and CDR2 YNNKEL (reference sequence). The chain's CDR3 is CASSQELAGLYNEQFF. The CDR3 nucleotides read TGTGCCAGCAGCCAAGAACTAGCGGGCCTATACAATGAGCAGTTCTTC.

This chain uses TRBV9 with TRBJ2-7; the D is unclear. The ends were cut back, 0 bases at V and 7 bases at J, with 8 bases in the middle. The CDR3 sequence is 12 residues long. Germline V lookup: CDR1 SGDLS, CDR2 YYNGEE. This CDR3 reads CASSVAWGEQYF. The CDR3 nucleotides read TGTGCCAGCAGCGTAGCTTGGGGAGAGCAGTACTTC.

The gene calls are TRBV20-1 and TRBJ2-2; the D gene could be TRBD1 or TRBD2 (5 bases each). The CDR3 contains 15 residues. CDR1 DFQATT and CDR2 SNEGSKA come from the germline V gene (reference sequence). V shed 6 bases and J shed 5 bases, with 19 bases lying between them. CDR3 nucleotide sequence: TGCAGTGCCAGTCCTGGGGGAGTGGGGACCGGGGAGCTGTTTTTT. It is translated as CSASPGGVGTGELFF.

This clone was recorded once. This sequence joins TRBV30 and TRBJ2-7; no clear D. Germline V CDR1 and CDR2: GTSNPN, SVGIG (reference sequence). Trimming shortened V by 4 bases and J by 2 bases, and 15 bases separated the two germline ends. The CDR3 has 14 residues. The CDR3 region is CAWTSPGRPYEQYF. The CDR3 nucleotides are TGTGCCTGGACGTCCCCCGGCCGCCCCTACGAGCAGTACTTC.

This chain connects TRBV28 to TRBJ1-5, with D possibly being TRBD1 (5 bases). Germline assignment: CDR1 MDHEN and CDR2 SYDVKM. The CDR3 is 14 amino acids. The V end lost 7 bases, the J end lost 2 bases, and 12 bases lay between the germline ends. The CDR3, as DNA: TGTGCCAGCAAGCCACAGGAGCGCAATCAGCCCCAGCATTTT. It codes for CASKPQERNQPQHF.

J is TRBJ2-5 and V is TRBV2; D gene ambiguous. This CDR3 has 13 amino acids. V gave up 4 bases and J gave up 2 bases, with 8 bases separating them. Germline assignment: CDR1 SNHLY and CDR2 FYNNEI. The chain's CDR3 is CASSVGQQETQYF. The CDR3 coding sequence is TGTGCCAGCAGTGTTGGCCAGCAAGAGACCCAGTACTTC.